The source of this T cell receptor beta chain is a study of OX40 agonist ivuxolimab in advanced cancers. Some clones are missing from TCRdb's copy, which holds only in-frame ones; the method was immunoSEQ multiplex PCR. The sample includes more than 80,000 clones, more than 80% of them seen just once. This clone occurred once. The antigen is not known. Findings and limits, study-wide: At doses 0.1 to 3.0 mg/kg, CD4+ and CD8+ clones expanded. The mean number of expanded clones was higher in CD8+ T cells than in CD4+.

The receptor's source is an adult with an advanced solid tumor such as melanoma, head and neck, liver or kidney cancer. This material consisted of CD4+ or CD8+ T cells sorted from blood, taken in a trial of the OX40 agonist ivuxolimab.

CDR3 nucleotide sequence: TGTGCCAGCAGTTCCTTGGCGAACACTGAAGCTTTCTTT. This codes for CASSSLANTEAFF. The chain recombines TRBV27 with TRBJ1-1; D is unclear. The CDR3 length is 13 residues. Germline-derived CDR1 and CDR2 are MNHEY and SMNVEV (reference sequence). The V and J ends lost 4 bases and 1 base respectively, with 7 bases between them.